This T cell receptor (beta chain) was sequenced during a study of identical twins (TCRdb year 2016). With respect to the entire study: To test whether fetal clonotypes persist, the study used deep sequencing on TCR alpha and beta repertoires from monozygotic twins, unrelated adults of various ages, and cord blood. To rule out contamination, the twin experiments were replicated at different times with different library preparation protocols. Here is what the overall study found, with its caveats: Excess twin sharing in beta out-of-frame sequences was weaker because fewer shared sequences lowered the signal-to-noise ratio. In monozygotic twins, recombination models systematically underestimated out-of-frame TCR alpha sharing, but the models matched the sharing seen between unrelated individuals. Because the same donors could not be followed over many years, the conclusions relied on cross-sectional statistical analysis. Zero-insertion analyses could be partly confounded by invariant T cells such as MAIT and iNKT, although diverse VJ usage argued against such confounding for most clonotypes. Out-of-frame TCR alpha sequences shared between twins showed an excess of low generation-probability sequences compared with coincidental sharing between unrelated individuals. Abundant cord blood beta clonotypes carried fewer insertions; young adult naive repertoires showed a weaker similar trend, while memory repertoires showed none.

Library generation was performed with 5' RACE. This sample was sequenced with an Illumina HiSeq 2000. A universal primer binding site was added through template switching, and the final cDNA carried a unique molecular identifier so that TCR cDNA molecules could be counted accurately. Specific primers in the conserved constant-segment region were used to synthesize first-strand cDNA for the TCR alpha and beta chains. Each cDNA library was double barcoded, with a SMART-Mk sample barcode plus Illumina barcodes, to control for contamination. TruSeq adapter sequences and Illumina sample barcodes were added in two successive PCR steps. TCR alpha and beta cDNA libraries were sequenced on the Illumina HiSeq platform with custom primers. The paper's data handling went like this. MiGEC processed the raw reads to extract unique molecular identifiers, while MiXCR was used to determine the CDR3 positions. For each individual, recombination models were inferred using an EM algorithm with the repgenHMM and IGoR tools. The tcR package in R was used for shared clonotype analysis, with sharing normalized by the product of cloneset sizes. Out-of-frame nonproductive sequences were analyzed to study raw recombination free of thymic and clonal selection effects. The raw public reads went through TCRdb reprocessing: fastp at Q25, MiXCR clone calling, in-frame beta chains kept. Rows merge per CDR3 protein into single entries with the most common DNA and genes. The V and J calls come from TCRdb's annotation, not from the publication. Counted in this sample were 150,000 or so distinct CDR3 sequences; roughly 3.2% of them appeared once. 8.1% of the sample is in the top ten clones.

This clonotype was counted many times. It lacks a known antigen. There are no base qualities to consult, and no much larger clone falls within one base. Only healthy Caucasian donors were included. Miltenyi CD45RO+ enrichment and human naive T-cell isolation kits were used to isolate memory (CD45RO+) and naive T cells from PBMC. V ends up 4 bases short and J 0 bases short, with an unmatched junction base count of 4. The CDR3 holds 15 amino acids from the cysteine to the phenylalanine. Only the CDR3 DNA is retained, 45 bases long and in frame from the first base. The germline V gene (reference sequence) supplies CDR1 DFQATT and CDR2 SNEGSKA.

This clonotype originated in a man younger than 30 in good health. Sample: memory T cells sorted from blood. Interpreted using the paper, the cell subset or site label stands for: CD45RO+ enriched T cells. This chain joins TRBV20-1 to TRBJ2-1; 9 central bases correspond to TRBD2. The DNA sequence reads TGCAGTGCTAAAATTAGCGGGAGCTCCTACAATGAGCAGTTCTTC. This translates into CSAKISGSSYNEQFF.